The source of this TCR beta chain is a study of CD8 T cells in ankylosing spondylitis. The study, taken as a whole, reports: According to the report, clones linked to the disease were significantly enriched in matched synovial fluid samples taken from ankylosing spondylitis patients.

Trimming removed 7 bases at V and 11 bases at J, with 21 bases between. The CDR3 totals 15 residues. Germline CDR1 is ENHRY and CDR2 is SYGVKD. Using quantitative 5'-RACE with molecular barcodes, the authors made TCR beta libraries. MiXCR, run by TCRdb on the 5' RACE reads, gives a single entry per CDR3 protein. The sample comprises approximately 220,000 distinct CDR3 sequences, 25% to 30% of which are singletons, and 5% to 8% rests with the top ten. This clonotype occurred a few times. The antigen remains undetermined. Sequencing input: blood, either unsorted or a sorted T cell fraction (not recorded which). The chain links TRBV10-3 to TRBJ1-6; D unclear. The receptor was derived from a male donor with ankylosing spondylitis or in good health (not recorded which). This chain's CDR3 is CAIKNPVGSGTPLHF. The CDR3 bases are TGTGCCATCAAGAACCCCGTAGGGTCGGGGACACCCCTCCACTTT.